A single count supports the clone carrying this T cell receptor beta chain. The antigen is not known. V shed 8 bases and J shed 4 bases, with 8 bases lying between them. Germline loops: CDR1 LNHDA, CDR2 SQIVND (reference sequence). The CDR3 totals 11 residues. The data derive from a study of cytomegalovirus exposure and HLA in healthy donors. Study-wide results and caveats: A few chains tied to CMV proved CMV antigen-specific in vitro.

The protocol was immunoSEQ multiplex PCR, while the TCRdb copy is restricted to in-frame clones and leaves out a portion. The profile shows about 300,000 clones, roughly 90% of them singletons. Sequences were obtained from PBMCs. The chain combines TRBV19 with TRBJ1-2; D not resolved. The TCR was taken from a woman aged 18-29 years in good health and CMV-seronegative. CDR3 amino acids: CASRGVYGYTF. The CDR3 DNA sequence: TGTGCCAGTCGCGGGGTCTATGGCTACACCTTC.